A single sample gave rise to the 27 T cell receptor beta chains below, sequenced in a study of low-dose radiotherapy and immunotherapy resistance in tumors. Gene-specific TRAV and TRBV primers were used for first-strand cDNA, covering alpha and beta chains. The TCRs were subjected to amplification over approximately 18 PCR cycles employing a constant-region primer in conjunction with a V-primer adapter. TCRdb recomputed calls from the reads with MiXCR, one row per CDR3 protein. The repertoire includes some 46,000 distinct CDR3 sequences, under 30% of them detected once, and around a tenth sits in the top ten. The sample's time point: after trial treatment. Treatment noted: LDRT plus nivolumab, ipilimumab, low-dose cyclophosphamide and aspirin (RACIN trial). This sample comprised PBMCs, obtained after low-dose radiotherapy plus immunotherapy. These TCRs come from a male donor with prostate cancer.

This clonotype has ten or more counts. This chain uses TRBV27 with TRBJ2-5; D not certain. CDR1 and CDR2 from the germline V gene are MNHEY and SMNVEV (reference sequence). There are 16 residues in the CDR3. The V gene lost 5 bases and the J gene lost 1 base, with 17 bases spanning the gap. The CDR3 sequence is CASSPWVQPTQETQYF. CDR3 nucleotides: TGTGCCAGCAGTCCCTGGGTTCAACCCACCCAAGAGACCCAGTACTTC.

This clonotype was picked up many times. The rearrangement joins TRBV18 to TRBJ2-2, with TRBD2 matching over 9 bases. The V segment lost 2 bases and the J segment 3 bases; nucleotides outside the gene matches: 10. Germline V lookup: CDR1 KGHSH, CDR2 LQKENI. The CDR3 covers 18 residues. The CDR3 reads CASSPRASGAVDTGELFF. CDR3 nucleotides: TGTGCCAGCTCACCAAGGGCTAGCGGGGCCGTGGACACCGGGGAGCTGTTTTTT.

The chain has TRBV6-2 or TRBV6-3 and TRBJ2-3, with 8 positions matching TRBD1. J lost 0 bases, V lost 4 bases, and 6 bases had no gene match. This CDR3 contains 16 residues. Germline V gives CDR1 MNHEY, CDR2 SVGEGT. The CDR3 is CASSWVWTGSTDTQYF. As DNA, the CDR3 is TGTGCCAGCAGTTGGGTCTGGACAGGGAGCACAGATACGCAGTATTTT.

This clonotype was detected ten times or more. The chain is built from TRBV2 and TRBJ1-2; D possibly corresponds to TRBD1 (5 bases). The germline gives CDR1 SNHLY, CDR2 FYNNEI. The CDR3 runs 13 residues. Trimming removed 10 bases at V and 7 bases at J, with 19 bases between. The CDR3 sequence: CAKRILSGGGYTF. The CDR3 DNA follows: TGTGCCAAGCGAATCTTGTCGGGGGGTGGCTACACCTTC.

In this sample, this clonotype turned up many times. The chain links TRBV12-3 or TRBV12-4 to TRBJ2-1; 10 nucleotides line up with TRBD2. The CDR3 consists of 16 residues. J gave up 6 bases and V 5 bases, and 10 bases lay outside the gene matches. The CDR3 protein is CASSQAGGPSGNEQFF. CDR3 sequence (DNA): TGTGCCAGCAGTCAAGCGGGGGGGCCTAGCGGCAATGAGCAGTTCTTC.

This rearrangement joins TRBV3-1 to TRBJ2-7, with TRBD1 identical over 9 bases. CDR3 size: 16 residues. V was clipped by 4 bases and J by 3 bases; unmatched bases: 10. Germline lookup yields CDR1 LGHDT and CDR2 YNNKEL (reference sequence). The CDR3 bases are TGTGCCAGCAGCCGACCTTTTACAGGGGGCGGCTACGAGCAGTACTTC. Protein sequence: CASSRPFTGGGYEQYF.

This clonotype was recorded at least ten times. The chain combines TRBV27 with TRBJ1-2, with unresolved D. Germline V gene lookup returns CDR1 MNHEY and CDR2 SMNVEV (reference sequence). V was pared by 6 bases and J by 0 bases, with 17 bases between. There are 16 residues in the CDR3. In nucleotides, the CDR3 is TGTGCCAGCAGCCTTTTTGTCGGGGATCCTAACTATGGCTACACCTTC. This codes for CASSLFVGDPNYGYTF.

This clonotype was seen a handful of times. The CDR3 protein is CASSVSGPYNEQFF. The CDR3 DNA follows: TGTGCCAGCAGTGTCAGCGGTCCCTACAATGAGCAGTTCTTC. The gene calls are TRBV27 and TRBJ2-1; a possible D gene is TRBD2 (5 bases). This CDR3 is built from 14 residues. Germline V gene lookup returns CDR1 MNHEY and CDR2 SMNVEV (reference sequence). V was cut by 5 bases and J by 2 bases, with 10 bases left in between.

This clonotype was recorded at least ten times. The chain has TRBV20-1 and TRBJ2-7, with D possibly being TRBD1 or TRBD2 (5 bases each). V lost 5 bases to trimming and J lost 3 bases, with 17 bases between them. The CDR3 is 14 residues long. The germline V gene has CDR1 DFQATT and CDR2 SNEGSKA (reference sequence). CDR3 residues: CSAPGTDFNYEQYF. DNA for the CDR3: TGCAGTGCTCCCGGGACGGACTTTAACTACGAGCAGTACTTC.

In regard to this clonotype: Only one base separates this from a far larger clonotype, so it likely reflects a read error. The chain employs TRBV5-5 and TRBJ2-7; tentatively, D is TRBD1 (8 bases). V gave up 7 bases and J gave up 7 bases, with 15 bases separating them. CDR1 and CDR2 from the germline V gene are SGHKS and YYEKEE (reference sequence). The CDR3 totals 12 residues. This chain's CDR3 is CASEQGGNEQYF. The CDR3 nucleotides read TGTGCCAGCGAACAGGGGGGGAATGAGCAGTACTTC.

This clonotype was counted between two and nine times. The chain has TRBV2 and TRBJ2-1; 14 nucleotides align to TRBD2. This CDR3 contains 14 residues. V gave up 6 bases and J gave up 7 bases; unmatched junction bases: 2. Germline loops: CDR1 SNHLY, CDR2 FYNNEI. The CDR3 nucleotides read TGTGCCAGCAGAGGGACTAGCGGGAGTAATGAGCAGTTCTTC. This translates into CASRGTSGSNEQFF.

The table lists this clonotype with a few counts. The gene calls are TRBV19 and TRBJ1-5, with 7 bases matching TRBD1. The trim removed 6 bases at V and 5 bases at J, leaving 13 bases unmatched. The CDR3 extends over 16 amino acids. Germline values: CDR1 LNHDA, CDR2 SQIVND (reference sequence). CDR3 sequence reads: CASRTTGTEQYQPQHF. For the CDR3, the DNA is TGTGCCAGTAGGACAACCGGGACAGAGCAATATCAGCCCCAGCATTTT.

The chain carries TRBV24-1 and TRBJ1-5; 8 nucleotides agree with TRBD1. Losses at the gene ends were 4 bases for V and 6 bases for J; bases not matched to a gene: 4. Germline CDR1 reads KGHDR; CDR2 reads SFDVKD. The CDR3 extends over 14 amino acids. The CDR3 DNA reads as TGTGCCACCAGTGAACAGGGGGTGGGTCAGCCCCAGCATTTT. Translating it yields CATSEQGVGQPQHF.

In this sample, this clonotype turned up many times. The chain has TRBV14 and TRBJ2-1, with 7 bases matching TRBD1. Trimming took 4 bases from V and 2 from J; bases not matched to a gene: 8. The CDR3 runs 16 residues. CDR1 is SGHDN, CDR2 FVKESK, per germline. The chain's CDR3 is CASSPGQQRPYNEQFF. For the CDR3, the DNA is TGTGCCAGCAGCCCGGGACAGCAAAGACCCTACAATGAGCAGTTCTTC. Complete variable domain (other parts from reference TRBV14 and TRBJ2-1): EAGVTQFPSHSVIEKGQTVTLRCDPISGHDNLYWYRRVMGKEIKFLLHFVKESKQDESGMPNNRFLAERTGGTYSTLKVQPAELEDSGVYFCASSPGQQRPYNEQFFGPGTRLTVL.

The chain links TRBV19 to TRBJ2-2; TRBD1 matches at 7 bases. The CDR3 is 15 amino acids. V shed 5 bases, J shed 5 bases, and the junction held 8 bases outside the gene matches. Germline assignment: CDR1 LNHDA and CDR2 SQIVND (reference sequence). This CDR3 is CASSFPGQITGELFF. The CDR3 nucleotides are TGTGCCAGTAGTTTCCCGGGACAGATTACCGGGGAGCTGTTTTTT.

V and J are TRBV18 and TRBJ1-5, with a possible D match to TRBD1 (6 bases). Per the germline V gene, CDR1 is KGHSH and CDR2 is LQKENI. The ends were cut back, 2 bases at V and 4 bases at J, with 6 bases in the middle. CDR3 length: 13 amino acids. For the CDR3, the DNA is TGTGCCAGCTCACCAGGACAGAATCAGCCCCAGCATTTT. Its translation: CASSPGQNQPQHF.

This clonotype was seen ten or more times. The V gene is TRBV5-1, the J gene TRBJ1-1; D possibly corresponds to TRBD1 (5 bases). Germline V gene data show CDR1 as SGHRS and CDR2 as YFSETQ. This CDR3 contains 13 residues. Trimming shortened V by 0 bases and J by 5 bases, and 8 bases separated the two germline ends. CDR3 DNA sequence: TGCGCCAGCAGCTTGGAGGGGTTTACTGAAGCTTTCTTT. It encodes CASSLEGFTEAFF.

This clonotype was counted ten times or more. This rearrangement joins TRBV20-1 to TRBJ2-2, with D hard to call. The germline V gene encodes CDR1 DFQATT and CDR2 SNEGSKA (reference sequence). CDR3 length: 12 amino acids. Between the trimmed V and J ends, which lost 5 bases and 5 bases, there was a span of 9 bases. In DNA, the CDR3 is TGCAGTGCTCCTTTGGGTACCGGGGAGCTGTTTTTT. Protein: CSAPLGTGELFF.

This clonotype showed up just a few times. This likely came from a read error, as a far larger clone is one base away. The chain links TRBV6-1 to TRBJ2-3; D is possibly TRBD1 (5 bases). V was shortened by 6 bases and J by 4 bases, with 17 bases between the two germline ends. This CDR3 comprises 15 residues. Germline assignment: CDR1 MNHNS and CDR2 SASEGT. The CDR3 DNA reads TGTGCCAGCAGCGACCAGGGTTTGGTGTCAGATACGCAGTATTTT. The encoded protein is CASSDQGLVSDTQYF.

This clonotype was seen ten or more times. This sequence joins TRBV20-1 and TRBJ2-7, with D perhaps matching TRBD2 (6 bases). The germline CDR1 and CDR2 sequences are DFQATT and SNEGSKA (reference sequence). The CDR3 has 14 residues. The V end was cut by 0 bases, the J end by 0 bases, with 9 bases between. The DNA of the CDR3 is TGCAGTGCTAGAGATGGCGGGATCTCCTACGAGCAGTACTTC. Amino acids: CSARDGGISYEQYF.

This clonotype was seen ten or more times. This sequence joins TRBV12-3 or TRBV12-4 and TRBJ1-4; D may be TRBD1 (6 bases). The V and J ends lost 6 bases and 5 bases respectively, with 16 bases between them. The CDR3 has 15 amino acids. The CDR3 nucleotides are TGTGCCAGCAGAGCCCGGGGGGCCGGGAATGAAAAACTGTTTTTT. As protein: CASRARGAGNEKLFF.

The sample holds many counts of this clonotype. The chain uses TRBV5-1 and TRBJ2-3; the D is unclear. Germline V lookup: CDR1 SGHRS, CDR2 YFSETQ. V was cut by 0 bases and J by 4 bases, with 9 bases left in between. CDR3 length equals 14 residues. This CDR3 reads CASSLAASPDTQYF. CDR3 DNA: TGCGCCAGCAGCTTGGCAGCTTCTCCAGATACGCAGTATTTT.

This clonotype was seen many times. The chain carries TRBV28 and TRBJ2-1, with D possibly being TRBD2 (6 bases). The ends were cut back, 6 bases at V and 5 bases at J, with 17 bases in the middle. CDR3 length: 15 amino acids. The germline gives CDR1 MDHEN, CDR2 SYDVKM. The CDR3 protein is CASSVVRERNNEQFF. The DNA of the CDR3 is TGTGCCAGCAGCGTGGTGCGGGAACGAAACAATGAGCAGTTCTTC.

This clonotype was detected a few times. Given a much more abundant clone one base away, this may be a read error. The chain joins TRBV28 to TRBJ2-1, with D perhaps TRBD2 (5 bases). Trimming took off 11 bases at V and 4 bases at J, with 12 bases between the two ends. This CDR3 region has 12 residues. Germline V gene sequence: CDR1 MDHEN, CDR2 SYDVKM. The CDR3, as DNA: TGTGCCCGCGGGTCCAGATACAATGAGCAGTTCTTC. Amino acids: CARGSRYNEQFF.

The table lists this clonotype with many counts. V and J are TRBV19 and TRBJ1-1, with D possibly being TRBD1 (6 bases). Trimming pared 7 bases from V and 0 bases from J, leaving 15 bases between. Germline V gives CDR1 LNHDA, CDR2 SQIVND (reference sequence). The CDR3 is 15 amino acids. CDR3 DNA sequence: TGTGCCAGTACCATATCCGGACAGCTGAACACTGAAGCTTTCTTT. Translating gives CASTISGQLNTEAFF.

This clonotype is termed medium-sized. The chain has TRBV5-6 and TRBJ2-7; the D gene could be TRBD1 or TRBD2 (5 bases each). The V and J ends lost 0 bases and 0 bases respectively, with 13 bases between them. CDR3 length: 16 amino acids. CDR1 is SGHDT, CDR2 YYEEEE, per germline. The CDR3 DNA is TGTGCCAGCAGCTTGGGTCCCGGGGCCATCTCCTACGAGCAGTACTTC. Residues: CASSLGPGAISYEQYF.

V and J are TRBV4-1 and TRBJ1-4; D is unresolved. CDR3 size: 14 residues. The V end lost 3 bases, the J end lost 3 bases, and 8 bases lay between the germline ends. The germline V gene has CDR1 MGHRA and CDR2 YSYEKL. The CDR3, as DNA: TGCGCCAGCAGCCAGGGAGGCCCTAATGAAAAACTGTTTTTT. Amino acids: CASSQGGPNEKLFF.